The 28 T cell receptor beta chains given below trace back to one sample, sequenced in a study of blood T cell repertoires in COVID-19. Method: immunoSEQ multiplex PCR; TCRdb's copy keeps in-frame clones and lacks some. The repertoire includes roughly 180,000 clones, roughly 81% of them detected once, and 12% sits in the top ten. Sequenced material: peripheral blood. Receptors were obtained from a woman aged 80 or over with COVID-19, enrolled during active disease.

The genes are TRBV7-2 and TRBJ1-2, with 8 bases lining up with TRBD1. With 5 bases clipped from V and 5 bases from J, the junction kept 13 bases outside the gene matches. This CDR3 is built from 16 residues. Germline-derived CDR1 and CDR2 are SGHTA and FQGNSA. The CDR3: CASSPAPTGAGYGYTF. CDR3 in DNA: TGTGCCAGCAGCCCCGCCCCGACAGGGGCCGGGTATGGCTACACCTTC.

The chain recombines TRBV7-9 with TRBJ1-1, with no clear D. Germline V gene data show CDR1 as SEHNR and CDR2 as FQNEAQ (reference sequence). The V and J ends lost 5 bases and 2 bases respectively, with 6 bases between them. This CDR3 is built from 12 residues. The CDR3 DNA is TGTGCCAGCAGCCGAGGTAACACTGAAGCTTTCTTT. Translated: CASSRGNTEAFF.

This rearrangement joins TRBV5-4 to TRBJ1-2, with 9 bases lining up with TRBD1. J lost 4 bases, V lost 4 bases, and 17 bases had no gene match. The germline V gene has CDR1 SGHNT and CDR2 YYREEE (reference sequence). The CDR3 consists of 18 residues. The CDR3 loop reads CASSPRTGAPEARYGYTF. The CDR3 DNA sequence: TGTGCCAGCAGCCCGAGGACAGGGGCCCCTGAGGCCCGCTATGGCTACACCTTC.

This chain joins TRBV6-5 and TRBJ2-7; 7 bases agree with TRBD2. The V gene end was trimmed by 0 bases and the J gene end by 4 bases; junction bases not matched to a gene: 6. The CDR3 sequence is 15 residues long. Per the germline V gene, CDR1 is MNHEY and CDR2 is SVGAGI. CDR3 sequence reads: CASSYSTSRYYEQYF. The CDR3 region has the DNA TGTGCCAGCAGTTACTCGACTAGCCGCTATTACGAGCAGTACTTC.

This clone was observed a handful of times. The CDR3 protein is CASSIGVTSGWQETQYF. CDR3 in DNA: TGTGCCAGCTCAATCGGGGTTACTAGCGGTTGGCAAGAGACCCAGTACTTC. The chain joins TRBV18 to TRBJ2-5; TRBD2 aligns across 8 bases. After removal of 5 bases from V and 2 bases from J, the junction contained 13 bases not matched to a gene. Germline-derived CDR1 and CDR2 are KGHSH and LQKENI. There are 17 residues in the CDR3.

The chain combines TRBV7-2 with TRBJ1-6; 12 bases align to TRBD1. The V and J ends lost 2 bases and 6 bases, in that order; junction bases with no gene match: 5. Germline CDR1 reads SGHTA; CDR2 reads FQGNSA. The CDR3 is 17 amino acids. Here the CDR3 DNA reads TGTGCCAGCAGCTTAAATGCGGGACAGGGGGCTAATTCACCCCTCCACTTT. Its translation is CASSLNAGQGANSPLHF.

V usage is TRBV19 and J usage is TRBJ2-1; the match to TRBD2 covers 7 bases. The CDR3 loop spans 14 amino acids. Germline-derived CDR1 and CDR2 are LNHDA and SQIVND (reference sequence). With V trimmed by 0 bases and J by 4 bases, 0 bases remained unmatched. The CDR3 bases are TGTGCCAGTAGTATAGAACTAGCGTACAATGAGCAGTTCTTC. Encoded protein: CASSIELAYNEQFF.

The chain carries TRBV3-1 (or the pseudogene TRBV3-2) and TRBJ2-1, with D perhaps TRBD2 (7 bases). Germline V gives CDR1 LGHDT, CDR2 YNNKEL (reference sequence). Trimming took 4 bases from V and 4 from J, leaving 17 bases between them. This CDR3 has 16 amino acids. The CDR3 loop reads CASSPVAGEGYNEQFF. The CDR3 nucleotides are TGTGCCAGCAGCCCGGTGGCAGGGGAGGGTTACAATGAGCAGTTCTTC.

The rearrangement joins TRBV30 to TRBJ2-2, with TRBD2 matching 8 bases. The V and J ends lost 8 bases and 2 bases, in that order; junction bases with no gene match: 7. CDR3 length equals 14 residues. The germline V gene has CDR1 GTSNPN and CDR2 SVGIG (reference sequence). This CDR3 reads CARATSGNTGELFF. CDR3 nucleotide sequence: TGTGCCCGTGCTACTAGCGGCAACACCGGGGAGCTGTTTTTT.

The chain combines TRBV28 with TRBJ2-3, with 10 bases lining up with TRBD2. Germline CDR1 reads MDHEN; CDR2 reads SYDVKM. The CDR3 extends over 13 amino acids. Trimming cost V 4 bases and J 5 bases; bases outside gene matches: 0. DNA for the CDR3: TGTGCCAGCAGTTCTAGCGGGAGAGATACGCAGTATTTT. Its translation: CASSSSGRDTQYF.

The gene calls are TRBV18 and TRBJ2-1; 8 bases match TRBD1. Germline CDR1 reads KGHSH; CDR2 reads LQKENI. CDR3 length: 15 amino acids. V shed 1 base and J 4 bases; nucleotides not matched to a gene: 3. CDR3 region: CASSPLGTGYNEQFF. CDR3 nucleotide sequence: TGTGCCAGCTCACCACTGGGGACAGGATACAATGAGCAGTTCTTC.

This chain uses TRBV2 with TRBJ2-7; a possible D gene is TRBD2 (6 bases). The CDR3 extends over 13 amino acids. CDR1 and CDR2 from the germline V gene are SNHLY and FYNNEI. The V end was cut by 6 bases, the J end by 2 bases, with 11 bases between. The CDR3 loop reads CASRSGYAYEQYF. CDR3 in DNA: TGTGCCAGCAGGAGCGGGTACGCCTACGAGCAGTACTTC.

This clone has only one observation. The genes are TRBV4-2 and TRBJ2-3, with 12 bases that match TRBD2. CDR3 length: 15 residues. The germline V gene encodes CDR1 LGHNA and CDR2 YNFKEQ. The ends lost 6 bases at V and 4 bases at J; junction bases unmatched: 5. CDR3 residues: CASRSSGGASDTQYF. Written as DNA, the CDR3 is TGTGCCAGCAGATCTAGCGGGGGGGCCTCAGATACGCAGTATTTT.

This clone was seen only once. The CDR3 region has the DNA TGCGCCAGCAGCTTTAGCGGGGTACCCTACGAGCAGTACTTC. It is translated as CASSFSGVPYEQYF. This chain joins TRBV5-1 and TRBJ2-7; TRBD2 matches at 8 bases. Germline lookup yields CDR1 SGHRS and CDR2 YFSETQ. V shed 2 bases, J shed 2 bases, and the junction held 3 bases outside the gene matches. This CDR3 spans 14 amino acids.

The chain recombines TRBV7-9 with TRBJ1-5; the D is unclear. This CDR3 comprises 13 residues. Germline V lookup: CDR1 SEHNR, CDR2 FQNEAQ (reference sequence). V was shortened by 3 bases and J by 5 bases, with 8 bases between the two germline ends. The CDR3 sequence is CASSLNGDQPQHF. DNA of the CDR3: TGTGCCAGCAGCTTGAACGGTGATCAGCCCCAGCATTTT.

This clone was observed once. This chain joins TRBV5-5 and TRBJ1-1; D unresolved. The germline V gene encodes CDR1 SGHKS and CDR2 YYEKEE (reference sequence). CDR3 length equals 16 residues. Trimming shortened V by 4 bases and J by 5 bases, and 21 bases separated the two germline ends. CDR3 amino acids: CASSPTLLHLGTEAFF. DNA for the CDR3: TGTGCCAGCAGCCCCACTCTGCTACACCTAGGAACTGAAGCTTTCTTT.

DNA of the CDR3: TGTGCCTGGAGCCTCGGGCCTAGGGGCCAGCCCCAGCATTTT. It encodes CAWSLGPRGQPQHF. The genes are TRBV30 and TRBJ1-5, with D possibly matching TRBD1 (5 bases). V lost 3 bases, J lost 7 bases, and 16 bases lay in between. There are 14 residues in the CDR3. Per germline, CDR1 GTSNPN and CDR2 SVGIG (reference sequence).

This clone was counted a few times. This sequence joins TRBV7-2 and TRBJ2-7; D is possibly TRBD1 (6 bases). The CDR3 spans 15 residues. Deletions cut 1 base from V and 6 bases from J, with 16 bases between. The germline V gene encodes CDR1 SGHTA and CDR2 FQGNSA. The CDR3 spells CASSLVLTGTSEQYF. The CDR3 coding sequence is TGTGCCAGCAGCTTAGTCCTCACCGGGACATCCGAGCAGTACTTC.

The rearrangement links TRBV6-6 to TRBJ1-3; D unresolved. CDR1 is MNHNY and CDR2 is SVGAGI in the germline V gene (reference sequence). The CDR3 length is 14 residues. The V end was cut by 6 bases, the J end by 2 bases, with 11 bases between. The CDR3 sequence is CASSPHTTGNTIYF. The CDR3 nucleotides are TGTGCCAGCAGCCCTCATACAACTGGAAACACCATATATTTT.

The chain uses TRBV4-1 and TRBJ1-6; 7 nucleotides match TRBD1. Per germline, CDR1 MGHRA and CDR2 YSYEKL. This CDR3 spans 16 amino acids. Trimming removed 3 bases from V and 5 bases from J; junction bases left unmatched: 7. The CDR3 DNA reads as TGCGCCAGCAGCCAGTCACAGGGGATCAATAATTCACCCCTCCACTTT. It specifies CASSQSQGINNSPLHF.

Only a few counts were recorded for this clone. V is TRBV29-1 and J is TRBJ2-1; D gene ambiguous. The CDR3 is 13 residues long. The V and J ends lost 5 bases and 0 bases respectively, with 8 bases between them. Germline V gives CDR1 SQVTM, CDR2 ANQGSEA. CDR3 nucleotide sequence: TGCAGCGTTACCGGGTCCTCCTACAATGAGCAGTTCTTC. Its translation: CSVTGSSYNEQFF.

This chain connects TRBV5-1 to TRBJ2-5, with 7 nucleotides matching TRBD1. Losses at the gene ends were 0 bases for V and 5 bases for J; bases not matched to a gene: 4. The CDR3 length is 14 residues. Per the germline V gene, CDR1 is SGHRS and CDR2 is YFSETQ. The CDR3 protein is CASSLGGGAETQYF. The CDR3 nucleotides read TGCGCCAGCAGCTTGGGAGGGGGCGCGGAGACCCAGTACTTC.

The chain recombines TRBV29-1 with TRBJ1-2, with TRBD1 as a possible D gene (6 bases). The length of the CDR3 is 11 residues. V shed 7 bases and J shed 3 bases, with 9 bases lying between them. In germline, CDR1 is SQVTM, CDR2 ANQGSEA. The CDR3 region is CSGWTDYGYTF. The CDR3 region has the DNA TGCAGCGGCTGGACAGACTATGGCTACACCTTC.

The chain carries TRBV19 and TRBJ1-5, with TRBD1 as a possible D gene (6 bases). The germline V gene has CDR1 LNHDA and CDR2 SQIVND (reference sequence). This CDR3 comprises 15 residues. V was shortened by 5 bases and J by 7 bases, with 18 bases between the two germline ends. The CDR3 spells CASSDRTALWQPQHF. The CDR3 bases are TGTGCCAGTAGTGATCGGACAGCCCTTTGGCAGCCCCAGCATTTT.

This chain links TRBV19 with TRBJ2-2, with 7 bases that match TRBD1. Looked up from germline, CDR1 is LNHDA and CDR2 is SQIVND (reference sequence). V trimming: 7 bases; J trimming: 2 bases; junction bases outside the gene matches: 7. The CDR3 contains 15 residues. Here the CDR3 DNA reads TGTGCCAGTACCCGACAGGGACCCAACACCGGGGAGCTGTTTTTT. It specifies CASTRQGPNTGELFF.

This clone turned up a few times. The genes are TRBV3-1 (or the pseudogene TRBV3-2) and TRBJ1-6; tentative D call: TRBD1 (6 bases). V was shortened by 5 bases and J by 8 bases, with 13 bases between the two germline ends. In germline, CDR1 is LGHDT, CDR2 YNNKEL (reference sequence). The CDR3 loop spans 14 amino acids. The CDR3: CASSYGTNDSPLHF. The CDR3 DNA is TGTGCCAGCAGCTATGGGACAAACGATTCACCCCTCCACTTT.

For the CDR3, the DNA is TGCGCCAGCAGCCCAAAGGCCGGGACAGGGGGATTTCCCTATGGCTACACCTTC. Protein sequence: CASSPKAGTGGFPYGYTF. The rearrangement uses TRBV5-1 and TRBJ1-2; 11 nucleotides match TRBD1. V lost 4 bases and J lost 4; bases outside the gene matches: 15. Germline V gene lookup returns CDR1 SGHRS and CDR2 YFSETQ. The CDR3 has 18 residues.

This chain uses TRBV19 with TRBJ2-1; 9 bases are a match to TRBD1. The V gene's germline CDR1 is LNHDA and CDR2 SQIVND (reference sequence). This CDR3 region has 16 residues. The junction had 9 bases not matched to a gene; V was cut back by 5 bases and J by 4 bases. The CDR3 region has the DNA TGTGCCAGTAGTCTCACTTTGGGACAGGGTTACAATGAGCAGTTCTTC. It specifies CASSLTLGQGYNEQFF.